The TCR beta chain under discussion was sequenced for a study of cytotoxic CD8 clonotypes in ibrutinib-treated CLL. The CDR3 consists of 17 residues. Germline assignment: CDR1 SGHRS and CDR2 YFSETQ. With 3 bases removed from V and 0 bases from J, the gap between germline ends came to 18 bases. TCRdb's copy holds only in-frame clones and misses some; the assay was immunoSEQ multiplex PCR. The top ten hold about 3.3% of the sample, which has some 120,000 clones, about 85% seen once. Source: PBMCs, taken after 24 months of ibrutinib treatment. The TCR originated in a human donor with chronic lymphocytic leukemia. V is TRBV5-1 and J is TRBJ1-1, with a weak D call TRBD1 (6 bases). This CDR3 reads CASSWGPPGRMNTEAFF. As DNA, the CDR3 is TGCGCCAGCAGCTGGGGGCCTCCCGGGCGGATGAACACTGAAGCTTTCTTT.